The rows below give T cell receptor beta chains drawn from one sample of a study of T cell repertoires in cytomegalovirus infection. Their recognized antigens are unknown. TCRdb re-analysed the reads in MiXCR, keeping a single row per CDR3 protein. Of just over 450,000 distinct CDR3 sequences detected, roughly 46% appear once; the ten largest clones hold around 45%. The sequences come from cultured PBMCs, collected from culture after CMV antigen stimulation. Receptors were obtained from a human donor in good health (CMV status not recorded). Some clones in this sample may be carry-over from other donors' samples. CDR3s include the opening cysteine and the closing phenylalanine or tryptophan. Fields, in order: J gene, V gene, clone size, D gene, CDR3 DNA, CDR3 protein. A D gene is named only where the DNA matches it firmly. Clone size appears in some rows only: once, few, many, or a class for an expanded clone.

>TRBJ2-2|TRBV12-3/TRBV12-4|few|NA
TGTGCCAGCACTAGCACCGGGGAGCTGTTTTTT
CASTSTGELFF
>TRBJ2-6|TRBV6-5|NA|NA
TGTGCCAGCAGTTACTCCCCCGTTTCTGGGGCCAACGTCCTGACTTTC
CASSYSPVSGANVLTF
>TRBJ2-1|TRBV6-1|NA|TRBD2
TGTGCCAGCATGGGGGGGACCGAAGACAATGAGCAGTTCTTC
CASMGGTEDNEQFF
>TRBJ1-2|TRBV5-3|NA|TRBD1
TGTGCCAGCAGCTTGGCCTGGGACAGTTATGGCTACACCTTC
CASSLAWDSYGYTF
>TRBJ2-7|TRBV7-2|many|NA
TGTGCCAGCAGCTTAGAGGCGGTCTACGAGCAGTACTTC
CASSLEAVYEQYF
>TRBJ1-1|TRBV12-3/TRBV12-4|NA|NA
TGTGCCAGCATAACGGGACCTAACACTGAAGCTTTCTTT
CASITGPNTEAFF
>TRBJ2-1|TRBV15|NA|TRBD2
TGTGCCACCAGCAGTTCCCTAGCGGGAGATGAGCAGTTCTTC
CATSSSLAGDEQFF
>TRBJ1-2|TRBV2|NA|NA
TGTGCCAGCAGTGAAGACGGGGATGGCTACACCTTC
CASSEDGDGYTF
>TRBJ2-1|TRBV6-5|NA|TRBD2
TGTGCCAGGCCGGGGACTAGCGGGGGAAGATCCTACAATGAGCAGTTCTTC
CARPGTSGGRSYNEQFF
>TRBJ2-7|TRBV7-8|few|NA
TGTGCCAGCAGCTTAGGCCCCGTCCGCGAGCAGTACTTC
CASSLGPVREQYF
>TRBJ2-3|TRBV7-2|many|NA
TGTGCCAGCAGCTTCCTCCCGGGGAGGGCAGGGGGTTCTCCGCAGTATTTT
CASSFLPGRAGGSPQYF
>TRBJ2-1|TRBV7-2|NA|TRBD1
TGTGCCAGCAGCTTAAGGTCCGGACAGGGGATCAATGAGCAGTTCTTC
CASSLRSGQGINEQFF
>TRBJ1-5|TRBV19|NA|NA
TGTGCCAGTGGACCGGCTGTCCTTAGCAATCAGCCCCAGCATTTT
CASGPAVLSNQPQHF
>TRBJ2-7|TRBV6-2/TRBV6-3|NA|NA
TGTGCCAGCAGTTACTCCGGGACCCGGCTATGGTACGAGCAGTACTTC
CASSYSGTRLWYEQYF
>TRBJ1-1|TRBV6-2/TRBV6-3|NA|NA
TGTGCCAGCAGTACGTCCCGGCCTGAAGCTTTCTTT
CASSTSRPEAFF
>TRBJ2-1|TRBV10-3|few|TRBD2
TGTGCCATCAGTGAGTCCGGGACTAGCTCCTACAATGAGCAGTTCTTC
CAISESGTSSYNEQFF
>TRBJ2-1|TRBV6-1|NA|TRBD1
TGTGCCAGCAGTGGTCCGAGGGACAGGCCAAGCTCCTACAATGAGCAGTTCTTC
CASSGPRDRPSSYNEQFF
>TRBJ1-5|TRBV7-9|NA|NA
TGTGCCAGCAGCTTACTGGGAAGCAATCAGCCCCAGCATTTT
CASSLLGSNQPQHF
>TRBJ2-3|TRBV7-6|few|TRBD2
TGTGCCAGCAGCTTAGAAGGGGGTTTGCTAGCGGGCCTCACAGATACGCAGTATTTT
CASSLEGGLLAGLTDTQYF
>TRBJ2-1|TRBV6-1|NA|NA
TGTGTCAGCAGTGACCAGACAGGTCTTGGGTACAATGAGCAGTTCTTC
CVSSDQTGLGYNEQFF
>TRBJ2-3|TRBV20-1|NA|TRBD2
TGCAGTGCAAGACTAGCGGGAGGATACACAGATACGCAGTATTTT
CSARLAGGYTDTQYF
>TRBJ1-6|TRBV7-9|NA|NA
TGTGCCAGCACCGGGGAGGGGGGGCCACCCCTCCACTTT
CASTGEGGPPLHF
>TRBJ2-5|TRBV7-2|many|NA
TGTGCCAGCAGAAAAGGTCGAGCGGAAAGTCCCATGTTCGGGACCCAGTACTTC
CASRKGRAESPMFGTQYF
>TRBJ1-2|TRBV29-1|NA|NA
TGCAGCGTTGGCAGACACGAGACCTATGGCTACACCTTC
CSVGRHETYGYTF
>TRBJ1-6|TRBV7-2|NA|NA
TGTGCCAGCAGCTTAGGGGGGGGGTATAATTCACCCCTCCACTTT
CASSLGGGYNSPLHF
>TRBJ1-5|TRBV2|few|NA
TGTGCCAGCAGTGATGGGCTGGGGGGCAATCAGCCCCAGCATTTT
CASSDGLGGNQPQHF
>TRBJ2-1|TRBV19|few|NA
TGTGCCAGTAAGGGGCAGGGTGGTGATGAGCAGTTCTTC
CASKGQGGDEQFF
>TRBJ2-7|TRBV7-2|NA|TRBD2
TGTGCCAGCAGCTCCGGGAGGGGGGAATACTACGAGCAGTACTTC
CASSSGRGEYYEQYF
>TRBJ1-5|TRBV6-2/TRBV6-3|NA|NA
TGTGCCAGCAGTTACCCTACTCCTCGTCATAGCAATCAGCCCCAGCATTTT
CASSYPTPRHSNQPQHF
>TRBJ2-7|TRBV18|NA|TRBD2
TGTGCCAGCTCACCACCGGTTAAGACTAGCGGGAAGTACGAGCAGTACTTC
CASSPPVKTSGKYEQYF
>TRBJ2-1|TRBV28|few|TRBD2
TGTGCCAGCACCCGGGGGGGGAGGAGGTCTGAGCAGTTCTTC
CASTRGGRRSEQFF
>TRBJ2-7|TRBV6-6|few|NA
TGTGCCAGCAGTAAACCGGGATACTACGAGCAGTACTTC
CASSKPGYYEQYF
>TRBJ2-6|TRBV27|few|NA
TGTGCCAGCAGCCCAGGCGGGCCCGGTACCGTCCTGACTTTC
CASSPGGPGTVLTF
>TRBJ2-6|TRBV7-2|NA|TRBD2
TGTGCCAGCAGCCCACCGGGACTAGCAGCCGGGGCCAACGTCCTGACTTTC
CASSPPGLAAGANVLTF
>TRBJ2-7|TRBV7-9|NA|TRBD1
TGTGCCAGCAGCTTCGGCCGGGACAGGAACCGCCAAACCTACGAGCAGTACTTC
CASSFGRDRNRQTYEQYF
>TRBJ2-5|TRBV10-3|few|NA
TGTGCCATCGGGTCCGGGCTAGCGCAAGAGACCCAGTACTTC
CAIGSGLAQETQYF
>TRBJ2-7|TRBV27|NA|NA
TGTGCCAGCGGAACCGCCCTTACCTACGAGCAGTACTTC
CASGTALTYEQYF
>TRBJ2-7|TRBV6-1|few|NA
TGTGCCAGCAGCGCAATTTATCCCACCGACGAGCAGTACTTC
CASSAIYPTDEQYF
>TRBJ2-3|TRBV7-8|few|TRBD2
TGTGCCAGCAGCCCGAGCGGGATTCGAGCCGATACGCAGTATTTT
CASSPSGIRADTQYF
>TRBJ1-2|TRBV3-1|NA|NA
TGTGCCAGCAGCCAAGTCTATGGACCCACTCATGGCTACACCTTC
CASSQVYGPTHGYTF
>TRBJ2-5|TRBV10-3|few|NA
TGTGCCATCAGTGACGGCCAAGAGACCCAGTACTTC
CAISDGQETQYF
>TRBJ2-5|TRBV7-9|few|TRBD1
TGTGCCAGCAGCCGTGACAGGGTCCAAGAGACCCAGTACTTC
CASSRDRVQETQYF
>TRBJ2-2|TRBV7-6|NA|TRBD2
TGTGCCAGCAGCTTAGAAACTAGCGGGAGGCGTAACGCCGGGGAGCTGTTTTTT
CASSLETSGRRNAGELFF
>TRBJ2-7|TRBV6-6|NA|TRBD1
TGTGCCAGCACCGGGACAGGGGTCGGAGAGCAGTACTTC
CASTGTGVGEQYF
>TRBJ2-1|TRBV6-6|NA|NA
TGTGCCAGCAGGCCTGGAGCGGCCCCTACCAATGAGCAGTTCTTC
CASRPGAAPTNEQFF
>TRBJ1-5|TRBV5-6|NA|TRBD1
TGTGCCAGCAGCTTCGGGACAGGGAATAGCAATCAGCCCCAGCATTTT
CASSFGTGNSNQPQHF
>TRBJ1-2|TRBV6-1|NA|NA
TGTGCCAGCAGTGAACTTGAGGGTCTAAGCGGCTACACCTTC
CASSELEGLSGYTF
>TRBJ2-3|TRBV27|NA|TRBD2
TGTGCCAGCAGTCCTTTTAGCGGGGCCTCCACAGATACGCAGTATTTT
CASSPFSGASTDTQYF
>TRBJ1-2|TRBV6-5|NA|NA
TGTGCCAGCAGCTACAGGGAAGCTAACTATGGCTACACCTTC
CASSYREANYGYTF
>TRBJ2-7|TRBV19|once|NA
TGTGCCAGTAGTATTCAGGGGTCTCGGGTGAAGCAGTACTTC
CASSIQGSRVKQYF
>TRBJ2-2|TRBV12-3/TRBV12-4|NA|TRBD2
TGTGCCAGCTCACAGCAGCGGGGGAACACCGGGGAGCTGTTTTTT
CASSQQRGNTGELFF
>TRBJ1-4|TRBV28|NA|NA
TGTGCCAGCAGTTTAGGGGTCCCAACTAATGAAAAACTGTTTTTT
CASSLGVPTNEKLFF
>TRBJ2-1|TRBV9|NA|NA
TGTGCCAGCAGCCCCCGGGAGCTTTGGAACAATGAGCAGTTCTTC
CASSPRELWNNEQFF
>TRBJ2-3|TRBV7-2|once|NA
TGTGCCAGCAGCCTCCCAGTTTTGGATACGCAGTATTTT
CASSLPVLDTQYF
>TRBJ1-3|TRBV20-1|NA|NA
TGCAGTGCTAGAGCCCGCTTTCGGTCTGGAAACACCATATATTTT
CSARARFRSGNTIYF
>TRBJ1-6|TRBV7-9|NA|NA
TGTGCCAGCAGCTTGCCGGGGAATTCACCCCTCCACTTT
CASSLPGNSPLHF
>TRBJ1-5|TRBV7-9|NA|NA
TGTGCCAGCAGCGCCTTGGAGGGGACCGCGGGCAATCAGCCCCAGCATTTT
CASSALEGTAGNQPQHF
>TRBJ2-3|TRBV7-9|once|TRBD1
TGTGCCAGCAGCCCCCACGGGACAGCCACAGATACGCAGTATTTT
CASSPHGTATDTQYF
>TRBJ2-7|TRBV28|NA|NA
TGTGCCAGCAGTTTCCTCCCGGGCAGAACCCTACCCTACGAGCAGTACTTC
CASSFLPGRTLPYEQYF
>TRBJ2-5|TRBV10-3|NA|TRBD2
TGTGCCACGGGACTAGCTGGATCGGAGACCCAGTACTTC
CATGLAGSETQYF